This passage covers 19 T cell receptor beta chains from one sample sequenced in a study of shared clonotypes between healthy human individuals. Libraries were prepared by immunoSEQ multiplex PCR; TCRdb keeps only in-frame clonotypes and omits some of them. The sample includes fewer than 1.6 million clones, 98% of them seen just once. Sequences were obtained from naive CD4+ T cells sorted from blood. Subset: CD45RA+ positively selected. The receptors come from a man younger than 45 in good health.

The rearrangement uses TRBV5-6 and TRBJ2-3; tentatively, D is TRBD2 (6 bases). The CDR3 extends over 15 amino acids. CDR1 is SGHDT and CDR2 is YYEEEE in the germline V gene. V shed 0 bases and J shed 5 bases, with 13 bases lying between them. CDR3 bases: TGTGCCAGCAGCTTGGGTGTTAGGGGACTAGATACGCAGTATTTT. Protein product: CASSLGVRGLDTQYF.

The chain uses TRBV7-9 and TRBJ1-5, with 7 bases aligning to TRBD1. Germline V gives CDR1 SEHNR, CDR2 FQNEAQ (reference sequence). This CDR3 is built from 14 residues. V lost 2 bases and J lost 4; bases outside the gene matches: 2. Here the CDR3 reads CASSLMTGNQPQHF. The CDR3, as DNA: TGTGCCAGCAGCTTAATGACAGGGAATCAGCCCCAGCATTTT.

CDR3 DNA: TGTGCCAGCAGTTCAGGGTATCCCCAGCATTTT. Protein product: CASSSGYPQHF. The chain links TRBV28 to TRBJ1-5, with D possibly matching TRBD1 (5 bases). The CDR3 runs to 11 residues. Per germline, CDR1 MDHEN and CDR2 SYDVKM. The germline V and J ends were trimmed by 4 bases and 10 bases, with 8 bases remaining between them.

The V gene is TRBV5-5, the J gene TRBJ2-2; 11 nucleotides agree with TRBD2. CDR3 size: 19 residues. CDR1 and CDR2 from the germline V gene are SGHKS and YYEKEE (reference sequence). V lost 3 bases, J lost 1 base, and 11 bases stayed unmatched. The DNA for the CDR3 is TGTGCCAGCAGCTACAGGTACACCGGGACTAGCGGGAACACCGGGGAGCTGTTTTTT. Its protein product is CASSYRYTGTSGNTGELFF.

V usage is TRBV27 and J usage is TRBJ2-1, with TRBD2 matching 13 bases. The CDR3 loop spans 17 amino acids. CDR1 and CDR2 from the germline V gene are MNHEY and SMNVEV (reference sequence). V lost 3 bases, J lost 8 bases, and 10 bases stayed unmatched. Here the CDR3 reads CASSFSLTSGRAYEQFF. The CDR3 bases are TGTGCCAGCAGTTTCTCGCTAACTAGCGGGAGGGCCTATGAGCAGTTCTTC.

The rearrangement uses TRBV6-6 and TRBJ1-1, with 9 bases that match TRBD1. This CDR3 has 14 amino acids. CDR1 is MNHNY and CDR2 is SVGAGI in the germline V gene (reference sequence). The trim removed 5 bases at V and 5 bases at J, leaving 6 bases unmatched. DNA for the CDR3: TGTGCCAGCAGTACACAGGGGGCGACGACTGAAGCTTTCTTT. This translates into CASSTQGATTEAFF.

J is TRBJ1-1 and V is TRBV5-4; D call uncertain. V gave up 4 bases and J gave up 10 bases, with 11 bases separating them. Germline lookup yields CDR1 SGHNT and CDR2 YYREEE (reference sequence). This CDR3 comprises 11 residues. The CDR3 spells CASSGPGIAFF. In nucleotides, the CDR3 is TGTGCCAGCAGCGGACCAGGTATAGCTTTCTTT. The variable domain in full, with the rest retrieved from reference TRBV5-4 and TRBJ1-1, is ETGVTQSPTHLIKTRGQQVTLRCSSQSGHNTVSWYQQALGQGPQFIFQYYREEENGRGNFPPRFSGLQFPNYSSELNVNALELDDSALYLCASSGPGIAFFGQGTRLTVV.

This chain connects TRBV11-2 to TRBJ2-1; D gene ambiguous. The CDR3 length is 14 residues. The V gene's germline CDR1 is SGHAT and CDR2 FQNNGV. V was trimmed by 3 bases and J by 5 bases, leaving 11 bases between them. CDR3 amino acids: CASSFGGSNNEQFF. In DNA, the CDR3 is TGTGCCAGCAGCTTCGGCGGATCCAACAATGAGCAGTTCTTC.

The chain is built from TRBV5-6 and TRBJ2-3, with D hard to call. V was trimmed by 4 bases and J by 0 bases, leaving 9 bases between them. Germline loops: CDR1 SGHDT, CDR2 YYEEEE. This CDR3 spans 14 amino acids. CDR3 loop: CASSVTPSTDTQYF. CDR3 bases: TGTGCCAGCAGCGTGACTCCCAGCACAGATACGCAGTATTTT.

The chain combines TRBV4-3 with TRBJ2-1, with 7 positions matching TRBD2. Germline-derived CDR1 and CDR2 are LGHNA and YSLEER. The CDR3 extends over 21 amino acids. V dropped 0 bases and J dropped 5; count of bases not matched to a gene: 22. CDR3 sequence reads: CASSQDFGRGRPSHLNNEQFF. CDR3 nucleotides: TGCGCCAGCAGCCAAGACTTTGGGAGGGGTCGTCCATCGCACCTAAACAATGAGCAGTTCTTC.

The chain links TRBV2 to TRBJ2-7; D possibly uses TRBD1 or TRBD2 (5 bases each). CDR1 and CDR2 (germline): SNHLY, FYNNEI. This CDR3 has 15 amino acids. The V end lost 3 bases, the J end lost 4 bases, and 16 bases lay between the germline ends. The CDR3 DNA follows: TGTGCCAGCAGTGAGGGGGAAGCACACCTTTACGAGCAGTACTTC. Translated: CASSEGEAHLYEQYF.

In DNA form, the CDR3 reads TGTGCCAGCAGCTTAGTTGGACAGGGGGCGCGCTATGGCTACACCTTC. This translates into CASSLVGQGARYGYTF. The V gene is TRBV11-2, the J gene TRBJ1-2, with TRBD1 matching 11 bases. Per the germline V gene, CDR1 is SGHAT and CDR2 is FQNNGV. This CDR3 has 16 residues. V lost 1 base, J lost 4 bases, and 5 bases stayed unmatched.

The gene calls are TRBV6-8 and TRBJ2-1; 9 bases line up with TRBD2. The CDR3 has 20 amino acids. Germline-derived CDR1 and CDR2 are MNHGY and SAAAGT. The J segment lost 0 bases and the V segment lost 3 bases, leaving 15 bases of the junction unmatched. CDR3 loop: CASSYCGGRADRSSYNEQFF. In DNA, the CDR3 is TGTGCCAGCAGTTATTGCGGCGGGAGGGCAGACAGGAGCTCCTACAATGAGCAGTTCTTC.

The DNA for the CDR3 is TGTGCCAGCAGTTCGTCGCTAGCGGGATCGGGGGAGACCCAGTACTTC. This encodes CASSSSLAGSGETQYF. This chain joins TRBV28 and TRBJ2-5; TRBD2 matches at 9 bases. The CDR3 extends over 16 amino acids. In germline, CDR1 is MDHEN, CDR2 SYDVKM. Unmatched junction bases numbered 11, after V lost 4 bases and J lost 5 bases.

The gene calls are TRBV5-1 and TRBJ2-7; D uncertain. Germline V CDR1 and CDR2: SGHRS, YFSETQ. Trimming removed 6 bases at V and 9 bases at J, with 19 bases between. There are 13 residues in the CDR3. DNA of the CDR3: TGCGCCAGCACTCAAAATCCGGGTCTCTGGCAGTACTTC. Its protein product is CASTQNPGLWQYF.

The CDR3 sequence is CASTGPTYEQYF. The DNA for the CDR3 is TGTGCCAGCACAGGCCCGACCTACGAGCAGTACTTC. V and J are TRBV28 and TRBJ2-7, with unresolved D. The CDR3 has 12 residues. Trimming took 7 bases from V and 2 from J, leaving 9 bases between them. Germline CDR1 MDHEN, CDR2 SYDVKM.

The V and J genes are TRBV6-6 and TRBJ2-3; tentative D call: TRBD1 (6 bases). V lost 6 bases, J lost 4 bases, and 14 bases lay in between. Germline values: CDR1 MNHNY, CDR2 SVGAGI (reference sequence). The CDR3 is 14 residues long. CDR3 region: CASRSYGQPDTQYF. In DNA, the CDR3 is TGTGCCAGCAGATCCTACGGACAGCCAGATACGCAGTATTTT.

Points on this clone: At the DNA level, this CDR3 is encoded by other sequences in the same sample as well. The chain couples TRBV5-1 to TRBJ2-1, with D perhaps TRBD1 or TRBD2 (5 bases each). V lost 0 bases to trimming and J lost 2 bases, with 9 bases between them. The germline V gene encodes CDR1 SGHRS and CDR2 YFSETQ. The CDR3 totals 15 residues. The CDR3: CASSLVGGPYNEQFF. CDR3 in DNA: TGCGCCAGCAGCTTGGTTGGGGGTCCCTACAATGAGCAGTTCTTC.

The chain carries TRBV5-1 and TRBJ2-2; TRBD1 is a possible D gene (5 bases). The CDR3 spans 16 residues. CDR1 SGHRS and CDR2 YFSETQ come from the germline V gene. V was clipped by 0 bases and J by 3 bases, with 12 bases between them. CDR3 bases: TGCGCCAGCAGCTTGGGTACAGGCTTTTACACCGGGGAGCTGTTTTTT. This codes for CASSLGTGFYTGELFF.